Below, one TCR beta chain is given with its context. Its antigen is unknown. The sample comes from a study of T cell responses to AZD1222 COVID-19 vaccine. Whole-study results and caveats: Across the whole spike, CD4 TCRs peaked at regions 160-218 and 743-854. It should be noted that donors were predominantly white British and more often female, and clonal diversity was possibly underestimated. Close to half of spike-specific TCRs reportedly recognize unmutated variant regions. Just a handful of AZD1222 recipients were seropositive at baseline.

The data were produced by immunoSEQ multiplex PCR, yet TCRdb's version contains in-frame clones alone and is incomplete. The data hold 200,000 to 250,000 clones, with about 93% observed a single time. In germline, CDR1 is MNHEY, CDR2 SMNVEV (reference sequence). With 4 bases clipped from V and 0 bases from J, the junction kept 4 bases outside the gene matches. The CDR3 is made up of 15 amino acids. The starting material was peripheral blood, obtained on day 0 of MenACWY control vaccination. The chain couples TRBV27 to TRBJ1-2; 8 bases fit TRBD1. The receptor comes from an adult in good health. The CDR3 DNA is TGTGCCAGCAGTTCGACAGGGGTCCCTAACTATGGCTACACCTTC. Translating gives CASSSTGVPNYGYTF.